This T cell receptor (beta chain) was observed in a study of blood T cell repertoires in COVID-19. How the authors handled the data: Amplification with reference gene primers provided the estimates of nucleated cell counts. Assay used: immunoSEQ multiplex PCR; TCRdb lists only in-frame clones, some missing. From that table come the V and J calls and clone size; the DNA was used to work out D and trimming. This table holds 120,000 to 150,000 clones, 80% to 90% found once. The origin of this receptor is a woman aged 60-70 years with COVID-19, enrolled during active disease. Sequencing input: peripheral blood.

The CDR3 nucleotides are TGCGCCAGCAGTGAGGACCGTAGCGGGTTCCAAGAGACCCAGTACTTC. Encoded protein: CASSEDRSGFQETQYF. The chain links TRBV10-1 to TRBJ2-5; TRBD2 agrees at 7 bases. J lost 1 base, V lost 2 bases, and 7 bases had no gene match. Germline loops: CDR1 WNHNN, CDR2 SYGVQD (reference sequence). This CDR3 is built from 16 residues.